Presented here are 18 T cell receptor beta chains from one specimen sequenced in a study of monozygotic twins with inflammatory bowel disease. Reprocessing the 5' RACE reads, TCRdb reports a single entry for every CDR3 protein and omits DNA. The sample includes 310,000 or so distinct CDR3 sequences. The sequenced sample consisted of blood. The receptors shown here come from a human donor with ulcerative colitis or Crohn's disease, or a healthy co-twin of an affected twin (not recorded which).

The gene calls are TRBV29-1 and TRBJ2-1; checking the TCRdb D call of TRBD2 is not possible without DNA. From germline, CDR1 is SQVTM and CDR2 ANQGSEA. The CDR3 loop spans 17 amino acids. CDR3 region: CSAKRGLAAEKYNEQFF.

The rearrangement links TRBV14 to TRBJ1-3. Germline V gene lookup returns CDR1 SGHDN and CDR2 FVKESK. CDR3 size: 16 residues. CDR3 in amino acids: CASSQVPGYSGNTIYF. The variable domain in full, with the rest retrieved from reference TRBV14 and TRBJ1-3, is EAGVTQFPSHSVIEKGQTVTLRCDPISGHDNLYWYRRVMGKEIKFLLHFVKESKQDESGMPNNRFLAERTGGTYSTLKVQPAELEDSGVYFCASSQVPGYSGNTIYFGEGSWLTVV.

J is TRBJ2-3 and V is TRBV7-2. Germline CDR1 SGHTA, CDR2 FQGNSA. This CDR3 is 11 amino acids long. The CDR3 reads CASTNIDTQYF. Drawing the rest from reference TRBV7-2 and TRBJ2-3, the complete variable domain is GAGVSQSPSNKVTEKGKDVELRCDPISGHTALYWYRQSLGQGLEFLIYFQGNSAPDKSGLPSDRFSAERTGGSVSTLTIQRTQQEDSAVYLCASTNIDTQYFGPGTRLTVL.

This chain joins TRBV27 and TRBJ2-7; lacking DNA, the TRBD2 call made by TCRdb goes unchecked. The germline V gene has CDR1 MNHEY and CDR2 SMNVEV (reference sequence). The CDR3 length is 15 residues. CDR3 in amino acids: CASSLPGLAAYEQYF.

The rearrangement uses TRBV11-2 and TRBJ2-1. CDR3 length: 15 amino acids. Germline V CDR1 and CDR2: SGHAT, FQNNGV. Here the CDR3 reads CASSLLSNLYNEQFF.

The V gene is TRBV27, the J gene TRBJ1-2; the TCRdb call, TRBD1, lacks DNA for checking. The CDR3 length is 15 residues. Germline-derived CDR1 and CDR2 are MNHEY and SMNVEV (reference sequence). This CDR3 is CASSLLRGGYYGYTF.

The rearrangement links TRBV10-3 to TRBJ2-1; the D call from TCRdb, TRBD1, cannot be confirmed without DNA. From germline, CDR1 is ENHRY and CDR2 SYGVKD. The CDR3 is 15 residues long. The CDR3 reads CAISEELGGRNEQFF.

The chain is built from TRBV12-3 or TRBV12-4 and TRBJ2-2; TCRdb picks TRBD1, but there is no DNA to check that call. The length of the CDR3 is 16 residues. The chain's CDR3 is CASSPRQGANTGELFF.

The CDR3 sequence is CASSAGTGIHEQYF. The chain recombines TRBV6-1 with TRBJ2-7; TCRdb picks TRBD1, but there is no DNA to check that call. The CDR3 contains 14 residues. Germline-derived CDR1 and CDR2 are MNHNS and SASEGT.

V usage is TRBV2 and J usage is TRBJ2-2. The CDR3 spans 13 residues. Germline lookup yields CDR1 SNHLY and CDR2 FYNNEI. CDR3 residues: CASNNVGVGELFF.

V gene TRBV6-2 or TRBV6-3 combines with J gene TRBJ2-3; with no DNA, the TCRdb D assignment of TRBD1 cannot be verified. Per the germline V gene, CDR1 is MNHEY and CDR2 is SVGEGT. This CDR3 spans 15 amino acids. This chain's CDR3 is CASREGGGVTDTQYF.

The V and J genes are TRBV29-1 and TRBJ2-7; TCRdb's assignment of TRBD2 cannot be checked, as there is no DNA. CDR3 length: 14 amino acids. Germline CDR1 and CDR2: SQVTM and ANQGSEA. This CDR3 reads CSAEGLTSSNEQYF.

V gene TRBV19 combines with J gene TRBJ1-3. Germline V gives CDR1 LNHDA, CDR2 SQIVND (reference sequence). This CDR3 region has 16 residues. This CDR3 reads CASSIDAASGGNTIYF.

V gene TRBV20-1 combines with J gene TRBJ1-1. This CDR3 comprises 12 residues. Germline assignment: CDR1 DFQATT and CDR2 SNEGSKA (reference sequence). The CDR3 spells CSASLQNTEAFF.

The J gene is TRBJ2-7, the V gene TRBV20-1. This CDR3 is 12 amino acids long. In germline, CDR1 is DFQATT, CDR2 SNEGSKA (reference sequence). The CDR3 sequence: CSARLPSYEQYF.

The genes are TRBV27 and TRBJ1-1; the TRBD1 assignment by TCRdb is unverifiable without DNA. Germline values: CDR1 MNHEY, CDR2 SMNVEV (reference sequence). This CDR3 is 17 amino acids long. The CDR3 is CASSLVVRQGMISEAFF.

This CDR3 reads CSAREYKREWREQFF. The chain links TRBV20-1 to TRBJ2-1; TCRdb's D call of TRBD2 is untestable without DNA. Germline V gene sequence: CDR1 DFQATT, CDR2 SNEGSKA (reference sequence). The CDR3 length is 15 residues.

This chain links TRBV28 with TRBJ2-2; TCRdb's assignment of TRBD1 cannot be checked, as there is no DNA. From germline, CDR1 is MDHEN and CDR2 SYDVKM. The CDR3 runs 14 residues. CDR3 region: CASSLGGGIGELFF.